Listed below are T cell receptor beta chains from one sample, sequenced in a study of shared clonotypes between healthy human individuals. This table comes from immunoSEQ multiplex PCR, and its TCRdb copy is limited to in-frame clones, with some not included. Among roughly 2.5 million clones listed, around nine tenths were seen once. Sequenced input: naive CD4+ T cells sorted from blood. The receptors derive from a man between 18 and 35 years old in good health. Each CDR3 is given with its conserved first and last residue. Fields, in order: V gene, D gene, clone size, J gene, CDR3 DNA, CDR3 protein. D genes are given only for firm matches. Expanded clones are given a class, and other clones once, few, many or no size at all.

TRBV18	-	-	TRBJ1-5	TGTGCCAGCTCACTAAAAATGACTCAGGGGCTTTATAGCAATCAGCCCCAGCATTTT	CASSLKMTQGLYSNQPQHF
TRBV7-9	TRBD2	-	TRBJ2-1	TGTGCCAGCAGCTCCACCGGGACTAGCGGTGAGCAGTTCTTC	CASSSTGTSGEQFF
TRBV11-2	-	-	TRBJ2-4	TGTGCCAGCAGCCTCGGGACATTAGCCAAAAACATTCAGTACTTC	CASSLGTLAKNIQYF
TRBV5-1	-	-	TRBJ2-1	TGCGCCAGCAGCTTGGAGGCATGGGCCTCCTACAATGAGCAGTTCTTC	CASSLEAWASYNEQFF
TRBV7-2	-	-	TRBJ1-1	TGTGCCAGCAGCACGGGACCGAACACTGAAGCTTTCTTT	CASSTGPNTEAFF
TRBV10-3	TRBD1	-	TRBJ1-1	TGTGCCATCAGCGTGAAAGGGGGCGAGACTGAAGCTTTCTTT	CAISVKGGETEAFF
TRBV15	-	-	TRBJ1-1	TGTGCCACCAGCAGTGGATTTAGGGACACTGAAGCTTTCTTT	CATSSGFRDTEAFF
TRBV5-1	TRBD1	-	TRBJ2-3	TGCGCCAGCAGCTTACAGGGGTTGAGCACAGATACGCAGTATTTT	CASSLQGLSTDTQYF
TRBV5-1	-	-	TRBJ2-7	TGCGCCAGCAGCTTGGGCAGAGACTACGAGCAGTACTTC	CASSLGRDYEQYF
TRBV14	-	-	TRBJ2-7	TGTGCCAGCAGCCAGGTGGCATGGCCGAGTGAGCAGTACTTC	CASSQVAWPSEQYF
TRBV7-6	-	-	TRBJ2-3	TGTGCCAGCAGCTTAGGCTGGGCGAGCACAGATACGCAGTATTTT	CASSLGWASTDTQYF
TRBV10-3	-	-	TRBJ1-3	TGTGCCATCAGTGACGGGGCTGGAAACACCATATATTTT	CAISDGAGNTIYF
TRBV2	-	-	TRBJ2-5	TGTGCCAGCAGTGGTCCAGCAAGAAAAGAGACCCAGTACTTC	CASSGPARKETQYF
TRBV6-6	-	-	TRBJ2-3	TGTGCCAGCACCCGGGGCACAGATACGCAGTATTTT	CASTRGTDTQYF
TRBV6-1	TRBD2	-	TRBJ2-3	TGTGCCTCGATTAGCGGGAGTGGCACAGATACGCAGTATTTT	CASISGSGTDTQYF
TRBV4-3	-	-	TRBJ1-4	TGCGCCAGCAGCCAAGAAGGAAATAGTAATGAAAAACTGTTTTTT	CASSQEGNSNEKLFF
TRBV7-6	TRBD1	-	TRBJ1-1	TGTGCCAGCGGTCGGACAGGGAACACTGAAGCTTTCTTT	CASGRTGNTEAFF
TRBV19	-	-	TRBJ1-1	TGTGCCAGTAGTTCACTAGGGGGGGGCACTGAAGCTTTCTTT	CASSSLGGGTEAFF
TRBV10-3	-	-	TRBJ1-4	TGTGCCATCAGTGAGTCAGGGGGAAAGGATGAAAAACTGTTTTTT	CAISESGGKDEKLFF
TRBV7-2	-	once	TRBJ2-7	TGTGCCAGCAGTAAAGGGAGGCCCTACGAGCAGTACTTC	CASSKGRPYEQYF
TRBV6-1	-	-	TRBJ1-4	TGTGCCAGCCTTCGGGGAACTAATGAAAAACTGTTTTTT	CASLRGTNEKLFF
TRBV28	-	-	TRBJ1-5	TGTGCCAGCAGTTTAACAGGAGATTATCAGCCCCAGCATTTT	CASSLTGDYQPQHF
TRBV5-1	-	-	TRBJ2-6	TGCGCCAGCAGCTCGCAGGGCCCCTCTGGGGCCAACGTCCTGACTTTC	CASSSQGPSGANVLTF
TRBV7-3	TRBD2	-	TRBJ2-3	TGTGCCAGCAGCTCCCTCGGGGGGGCCGCAGATACGCAGTATTTT	CASSSLGGAADTQYF
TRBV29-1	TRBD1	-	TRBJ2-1	TGCAGCGTTGGACCAAGACAGGGTGAGCAGTTCTTC	CSVGPRQGEQFF
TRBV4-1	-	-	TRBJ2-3	TGCGCCAGCAGCCCCCACGGGCTTAGCACAGATACGCAGTATTTT	CASSPHGLSTDTQYF
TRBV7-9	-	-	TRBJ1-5	TGTGCCAGCAGCACCATAGACAGTAATAGCAATCAGCCCCAGCATTTT	CASSTIDSNSNQPQHF
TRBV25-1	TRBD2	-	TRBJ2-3	TGTGCCAGCAGTTCGGGGGGGGGAACAGATACGCAGTATTTT	CASSSGGGTDTQYF
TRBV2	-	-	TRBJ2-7	TGTGCCAGCATCCCGGGACGGAAGACCTACGAGCAGTACTTC	CASIPGRKTYEQYF
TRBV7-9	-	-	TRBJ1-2	TGTGCCAGCAGCTTATGGCAGGGGAGAGAATATGGCTACACCTTC	CASSLWQGREYGYTF
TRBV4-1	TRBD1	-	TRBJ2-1	TGCGCCAGCAGGAGGGGGCTAGCTGACTACAATGAGCAGTTCTTC	CASRRGLADYNEQFF
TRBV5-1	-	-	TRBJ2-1	TGCGCCAGCAGCTCCGCGACTCCTATCTCCTACAATGAGCAGTTCTTC	CASSSATPISYNEQFF
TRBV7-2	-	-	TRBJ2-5	TGTGCCAGCAGCTTATATGGAGCGGGTGGGCCGGAGACCCAGTACTTC	CASSLYGAGGPETQYF
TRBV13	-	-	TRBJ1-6	TGTGCCAGCAGCTTAGGTGAGAGTAAGACCAATTCACCCCTCCACTTT	CASSLGESKTNSPLHF
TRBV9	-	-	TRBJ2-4	TGTGCCAGCAGCGTAGGGGAGATTGACAGTCAGTACTTC	CASSVGEIDSQYF
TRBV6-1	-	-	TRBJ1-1	TGTGCCAGCAATAGAGGGATCAACACTGAAGCTTTCTTT	CASNRGINTEAFF
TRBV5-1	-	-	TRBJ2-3	TGCGCCAGCAGCGTCGTTTTTGGAACCGGCCCAGATACGCAGTATTTT	CASSVVFGTGPDTQYF
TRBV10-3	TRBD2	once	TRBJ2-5	TGTGCCATCAGTGAGTCTCCAGCGGGGTACCAAGAGACCCAGTACTTC	CAISESPAGYQETQYF
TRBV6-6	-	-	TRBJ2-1	TGTGCCAGCAGCTTAGCGGACCTCTCCTACAATGAGCAGTTCTTC	CASSLADLSYNEQFF
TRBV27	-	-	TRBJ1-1	TGTGCCAGCAGTTTAGGCACAGGATGTCCGAACACTGAAGCTTTCTTT	CASSLGTGCPNTEAFF
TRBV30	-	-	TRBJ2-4	TGTGCCTGGAGTCGGGGGACTCAGGATGTATACATTCAGTACTTC	CAWSRGTQDVYIQYF
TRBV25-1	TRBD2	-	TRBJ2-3	TGTGCCAGCAGTGCGACTAGCGGGGCATATACGCAGTATTTT	CASSATSGAYTQYF
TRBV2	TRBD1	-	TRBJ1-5	TGTGCCAGCAGGTCCCGGGACAGGTCCAATCAGCCCCAGCATTTT	CASRSRDRSNQPQHF
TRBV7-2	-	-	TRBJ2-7	TGTGCCAGCAGCCGAATAACAGGCCCCTACGAGCAGTACTTC	CASSRITGPYEQYF
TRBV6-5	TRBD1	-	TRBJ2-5	TGTGCCAGCAGTTCAATGACAGGGTGGCAGACCCAGTACTTC	CASSSMTGWQTQYF
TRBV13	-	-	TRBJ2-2	TGTGCCAGCAGTGAGGGGACCGGGGAGCTGTTTTTT	CASSEGTGELFF
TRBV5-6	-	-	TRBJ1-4	TGTGCCAGCAGCTTGTGGGCAACTAATGAAAAACTGTTTTTT	CASSLWATNEKLFF
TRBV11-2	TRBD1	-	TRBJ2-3	TGTGCCAGCAGCTTCACCACAGGGGGATCGGGAGATACGCAGTATTTT	CASSFTTGGSGDTQYF
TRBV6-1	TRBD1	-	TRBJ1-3	TGTGCCAGCAGTGAAAATCGGGACAGGGGGCTTGGAAACACCATATATTTT	CASSENRDRGLGNTIYF
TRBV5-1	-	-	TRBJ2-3	TGCGCCAGCAGCTTGGAACAGGGCACAGATACGCAGTATTTT	CASSLEQGTDTQYF
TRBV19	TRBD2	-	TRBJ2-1	TGTGCCAGTAGTACCCTCCCTCTAGCGGGGCCCTACAATGAGCAGTTCTTC	CASSTLPLAGPYNEQFF
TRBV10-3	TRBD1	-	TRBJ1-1	TGTGCCATCCGGATGGGGACAGGGCTAGGAGCTTTCTTT	CAIRMGTGLGAFF
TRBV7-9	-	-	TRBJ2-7	TGTGCCAGCAGCTTAATAGGGTCGGAGCAGTACTTC	CASSLIGSEQYF
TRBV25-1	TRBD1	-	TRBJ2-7	TGTGCCAGCAGTGACCGCGGACAGGGTGTGAACGAGCAGTACTTC	CASSDRGQGVNEQYF
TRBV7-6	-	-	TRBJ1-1	TGTGCCAGCAGCTTAGAGGTCGGGGAAACTGAAGCTTTCTTT	CASSLEVGETEAFF
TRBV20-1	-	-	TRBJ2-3	TGCAGTGCTAGAAAAGTGGATACGCAGTATTTT	CSARKVDTQYF
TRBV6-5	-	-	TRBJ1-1	TGTGCCAGCAGTGGACGGACCAATGGGACTGAAGCTTTCTTT	CASSGRTNGTEAFF